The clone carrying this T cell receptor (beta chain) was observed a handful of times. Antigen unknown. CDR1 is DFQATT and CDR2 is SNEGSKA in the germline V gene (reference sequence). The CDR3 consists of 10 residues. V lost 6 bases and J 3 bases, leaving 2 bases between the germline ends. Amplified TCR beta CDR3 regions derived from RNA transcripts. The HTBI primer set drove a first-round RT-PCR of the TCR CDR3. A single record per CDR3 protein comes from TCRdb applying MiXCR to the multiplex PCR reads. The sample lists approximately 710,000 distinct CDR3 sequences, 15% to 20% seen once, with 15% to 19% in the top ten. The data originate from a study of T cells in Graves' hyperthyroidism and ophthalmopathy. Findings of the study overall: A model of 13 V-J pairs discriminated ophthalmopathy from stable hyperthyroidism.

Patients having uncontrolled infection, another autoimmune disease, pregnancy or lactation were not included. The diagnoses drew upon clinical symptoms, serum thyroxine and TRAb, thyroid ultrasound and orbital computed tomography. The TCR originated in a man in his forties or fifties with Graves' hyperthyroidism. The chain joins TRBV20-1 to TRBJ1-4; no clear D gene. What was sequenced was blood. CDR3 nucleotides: TGCAGTGCCGCTAATGAAAAACTGTTTTTT. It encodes CSAANEKLFF.